This T cell receptor beta chain is from a study of monozygotic twins with inflammatory bowel disease. With regard to this clonotype: The antigen is undetermined.

TCRdb re-called the 5' RACE reads; every CDR3 protein appears as one record, without DNA. This specimen shows about 150,000 distinct CDR3 sequences; the ten leading clones hold 0.95% to 1.5%. The germline V gene has CDR1 MNHNS and CDR2 SASEGT. The CDR3 has 14 residues. Points from the study as a whole: Limited power may explain why concordant and discordant twins showed no difference in repertoire similarity.

This sequence originates from a human donor with ulcerative colitis or Crohn's disease, or a healthy co-twin of an affected twin (not recorded which). Sequenced sample: blood. This sequence joins TRBV6-1 and TRBJ2-1. CDR3 amino acids: CASREPSDYNEQFF.